This T cell receptor (beta chain) is from a study of CD8 T cells in ankylosing spondylitis. Overall study results and limits: Within peripheral blood, clones linked to disease were CD8+ and relatively rare. A TCR beta motif of several highly homologous variants seemed to mark ankylosing spondylitis blood. Several of the motif variants were reported before in synovial fluid and blood from reactive arthritis.

This clonotype was seen many times. Its antigen remains unknown. The CDR3 has 16 amino acids. Germline V gene sequence: CDR1 LGHNA, CDR2 YNFKEQ. Trimming took 5 bases from V and 2 from J, leaving 17 bases between them. Quantitative 5'-RACE with molecular barcodes was used to make the TCR beta libraries. A single record per CDR3 protein comes from TCRdb applying MiXCR to the 5' RACE reads. Of hundreds of thousands of distinct CDR3 sequences in the sample, 10% to 15% are singletons; the top ten hold approximately 0.51%. This clonotype was obtained from a male donor with ankylosing spondylitis. Input material: blood, either unsorted or a sorted T cell fraction (not recorded which). This chain connects TRBV4-2 to TRBJ2-3; D perhaps matches TRBD2 (7 bases). The CDR3 DNA is TGTGCCAGCAGCGTGGGTCGGGGGGCCAACACAGATACGCAGTATTTT. It yields the protein CASSVGRGANTDTQYF.